This T cell receptor (beta chain) was documented in a study of T cells in women clearing cervical HPV infection. Study-wide results and caveats: Cases carried less TRBV6-7 than controls: about 0.1% versus 0.15%.

Trimming took 6 bases from V and 0 from J, leaving 18 bases between them. There are 15 residues in the CDR3. Germline CDR1 is DFQATT and CDR2 is SNEGSKA (reference sequence). Concerning this clone itself: Its antigen remains unknown. The sequence runs out 3 residues before the end of the CDR3; the remainder is reconstructed from the germline J gene.

The protocol was immunoSEQ multiplex PCR, while the TCRdb copy is restricted to in-frame clones and leaves out a portion. The data show 28,000 or so clones, and the top ten clones hold approximately 8.1%. This clonotype was sampled from a woman aged 18-70 years with a cervical HPV16 infection that either progressed to CIN3+ or cleared (not recorded which). The chain uses TRBV20-1 and TRBJ2-7; D perhaps matches TRBD1 (6 bases). The specimen was blood buffy coat. CDR3 sequence reads: CSASDPGQISYEQYF. The sequenced CDR3 bases are TGCAGTGCCAGCGATCCGGGACAAATCTCCTACGAG.